Sequencing of this T cell receptor (beta chain) was carried out in a study of vaccination and CD4 T cells after COVID-19 (dated by TCRdb to the early 2020s). About the investigation overall: Convalescent patients had a positive SARS-CoV-2 result on nasal swab PCR, and of these patients, several had mild disease and one had severe disease. In the convalescent cohort there were six males and four females, among whom were two Hispanic individuals, seven Caucasians, two Asians and one multiracial person. Two doses of either the Pfizer-BioNTech BNT162b2 vaccine (n=8) or the Moderna mRNA-1273 vaccine (n=2) were administered to participants. Post-COVID blood samples from convalescent patients were collected a median of about 100 days after diagnosis, with a range of 35 to 161 days. The time from the second vaccine dose to post-vaccine blood sampling had a median of around 72 days and ranged from about 14 to 250 days. Culture stimuli were overlapping spike peptide pools from SARS-CoV-2 and from the common cold coronaviruses HCoV-NL63, HCoV-OC43 and HCoV-229E. In control cultures, a CEFX viral epitope pool was used as positive control, an HIV-1 Nef peptide pool was used as negative control, or no peptide was added. The spike-specific CD4+ TCR repertoire was compared before and after mRNA vaccination in ten to eleven COVID-19 convalescent patients and several infection-naive healthy vaccine recipients.

The germline V gene specifies KGHDR as CDR1 and SFDVKD as CDR2. Measured from the cysteine to the phenylalanine, the CDR3 is 14 residues long. Just CDR3 DNA is preserved here, 42 bases in frame from base 1. Relative to germline, V is 6 bases shorter and J is 10 bases shorter, with 20 bases between their ends. The treatment or condition label for this specimen denotes: roughly 11-day PBMC culture with coronavirus spike peptide pools or control peptides (ViraFEST assay). The ViraFEST assay, used in the study, expanded antigen-specific T cells with peptide pools and then identified the expanded clonotypes through TCR sequencing. Positive SARS-CoV-2 PCR tests in the convalescent patients dated from March to December 2020, before Alpha, Beta and Delta variants emerged in the United States. Two million PBMCs per well were cultured in IMDM with approximately 5.5% human AB serum and 8.5 to 10 IU/ml IL-2, plus 10 ug/ml peptide pools. On days 3 and 7, half of the culture medium was replaced with fresh IL-2-containing medium. Once the cells had been in culture for roughly 11 days, the EasySep CD4+ T cell isolation kit was used to isolate CD4+ T cells by negative selection. Ficoll-Paque Plus gradient centrifugation was used to isolate PBMCs from whole blood, and the isolated PBMCs were then either used fresh or cryopreserved at -140C. In general, triplicate wells were set up for every culture condition.

Libraries came from PCR. DNA from cultured CD4+ T cells underwent TCR sequencing with the Oncomine TCR Beta short-read assay at the Johns Hopkins FTIC core. Genomic DNA was extracted from the cultured CD4+ T cells with the QIAamp micro DNA kit. Oncomine TCR Beta libraries from cultured CD4+ T cells were pooled using unique dual indexes and sequenced on an Illumina iSeq 100. The paper's processing steps were these. Non-productive sequences were removed, and CDR3s that did not start with C, did not end with F or W, or were shorter than 7 amino acids were discarded. Antigen-specific clonotypes were identified using the MANAFEST web application through comparison of peptide-stimulated wells with reference and other culture wells. For a clone to be called positive, the clone needed an FDR below 0.05, an odds ratio above 5, and a productive frequency above 0.1% in at least two of three replicate wells. Cross-reactive clonotypes were defined as significantly expanded in both SARS-CoV-2 spike wells and at least one common cold coronavirus spike condition. Using R version 3.6.1, CDR3 homology was evaluated through Levenshtein distances (stringdist) along with unrooted phylogenetic trees (ape). The public reads were quality trimmed at Q25 with fastp and then assembled into clones with MiXCR by TCRdb, keeping productive beta chains. CDR3 protein sequences are deduplicated, and each keeps its most common genes and DNA. Clone size and V and J calls follow TCRdb, not the original study. Present in this sample are 15,000 to 20,000 distinct CDR3 sequences, approximately 57% of which were seen just once. The top ten clones comprise 12% of the sample.

Overall study results and their limits: The median number of SARS-CoV-2-reactive clonotypes rose from around 22 after infection to approximately 41 after vaccination, but the change was not significant. Among the post-vaccine SARS-CoV-2-reactive clones in convalescent patients, a median approximately 90% showed up only after vaccination, which suggests vaccine-specific priming. The number of convalescent patients in the study was relatively small, and the study did not examine early timepoints following natural infection. Of the vaccine-specific clones in convalescent patients, 304 of 307, or nearly all, reacted only to SARS-CoV-2 spike and did not cross-react with common cold coronaviruses.

This clonotype was seen only a few times. The antigen it recognizes is unknown. Base qualities are missing; no much larger clone stands one base away. This receptor chain uses TRBV24-1 and TRBJ1-2; TRBD1 is perhaps the D gene, given 6 matching bases. The material sequenced was CD4+ T cells from blood, cultured in vitro. This clonotype originated in a human donor who had recovered from COVID-19. Read as DNA, the sequence is TGTGCCACCAGTTCTCCGGACAGCACAGCTGACTACACCTTC. Its protein product is CATSSPDSTADYTF.